These 32 T cell receptor beta chains were all obtained from the same sample, sequenced in a study of T cells after yellow fever vaccination. From the 5' RACE reads, TCRdb called clonotypes with MiXCR, one entry per CDR3 protein. The table lists about 240,000 distinct CDR3 sequences, 6.9% of them singletons. Specimen: CD4+ T cells sorted from PBMCs, collected 15 days after the yellow fever booster vaccination. The receptors were gathered from a man aged 25 to 40 who received the YFV17D yellow fever vaccine.

This clonotype has just a few counts. The chain employs TRBV29-1 and TRBJ1-1; the D gene is possibly TRBD1 (6 bases). Germline V CDR1 and CDR2: SQVTM, ANQGSEA. V gave up 1 base and J gave up 10 bases, with 13 bases separating them. This CDR3 comprises 12 residues. The DNA for the CDR3 is TGCAGCGTTGAAGTCCTGGGGGCGATAGCTTTCTTT. Its translation: CSVEVLGAIAFF.

This clonotype came up many times. The genes are TRBV4-2 and TRBJ2-7; D gene unclear. Germline CDR1 is LGHNA and CDR2 is YNFKEQ. Deletions cut 3 bases from V and 0 bases from J, with 12 bases between. CDR3 length equals 15 residues. CDR3 DNA: TGTGCCAGCAGCCAGAGGCAGTCTGACTCCTACGAGCAGTACTTC. Translated, it gives CASSQRQSDSYEQYF.

In this sample, this clonotype turned up a few times. V and J are TRBV20-1 and TRBJ2-3, with D hard to call. V gave up 0 bases and J gave up 3 bases, with 16 bases separating them. Germline-derived CDR1 and CDR2 are DFQATT and SNEGSKA (reference sequence). This CDR3 comprises 16 residues. The CDR3 is CSARDPGKYSTDTQYF. CDR3 nucleotide sequence: TGCAGTGCTAGAGATCCAGGCAAATACAGTACAGATACGCAGTATTTT.

This chain joins TRBV5-4 and TRBJ2-7; D is perhaps TRBD1 (5 bases). Germline V gives CDR1 SGHNT, CDR2 YYREEE (reference sequence). The CDR3 covers 16 residues. The ends were cut back, 4 bases at V and 5 bases at J, with 22 bases in the middle. CDR3 loop: CASSPVQGRFPHEQYF. Written as DNA, the CDR3 is TGTGCCAGCAGCCCCGTGCAGGGCCGCTTCCCCCACGAGCAGTACTTC.

The V call is TRBV6-2 or TRBV6-3, the J call TRBJ2-7, with D perhaps TRBD1 or TRBD2 (5 bases each). CDR1 and CDR2 (germline): MNHEY, SVGEGT. V was pared by 3 bases and J by 6 bases, with 21 bases between. The CDR3 contains 16 residues. This CDR3 reads CASSYFTRGGKGEQYF. For the CDR3, the DNA is TGTGCCAGCAGTTATTTTACCCGGGGCGGAAAAGGCGAGCAGTACTTC.

This clonotype was observed a handful of times. The rearrangement uses TRBV14 and TRBJ1-2, with TRBD1 identical over 7 bases. Germline CDR1 is SGHDN and CDR2 is FVKESK. The CDR3 covers 13 residues. The J segment lost 8 bases and the V segment lost 5 bases, leaving 8 bases of the junction unmatched. CDR3: CASSKQGKFGYTF. The CDR3 nucleotides read TGTGCCAGCAGCAAACAGGGGAAGTTCGGCTACACCTTC.

This clonotype was seen more than once but under ten times. Relative to the germline gene, one junction end is altered; a read error may explain this. The chain has TRBV7-7 and TRBJ2-3, with 10 nucleotides matching TRBD2. The germline V gene has CDR1 SSHAT and CDR2 FNYEAQ (reference sequence). The CDR3 consists of 17 residues. In nucleotides, the CDR3 is TGTGCTAGCAGCTTAGCGGTGTCTAGCGGGAGTGTGGATACGCAGTATTTT. Encoded protein: CASSLAVSSGSVDTQYF.

There are a few counts of this clonotype. The chain couples TRBV7-2 to TRBJ2-7; 7 bases are shared with TRBD1. The CDR3 extends over 14 amino acids. Germline trimming cut 7 bases from V and 2 bases from J; bases unmatched to any gene: 8. Germline V gives CDR1 SGHTA, CDR2 FQGNSA. The CDR3 nucleotides read TGTGCCAGCACCATCTACAGGGGCCCCTACGAGCAGTACTTC. Translation gives CASTIYRGPYEQYF. Based on the CDR3 plus reference TRBV7-2 and TRBJ2-7, the full variable domain is GAGVSQSPSNKVTEKGKDVELRCDPISGHTALYWYRQSLGQGLEFLIYFQGNSAPDKSGLPSDRFSAERTGGSVSTLTIQRTQQEDSAVYLCASTIYRGPYEQYFGPGTRLTVT.

The rearrangement joins TRBV7-2 to TRBJ2-7; weak D call: TRBD2 (6 bases). Germline loops: CDR1 SGHTA, CDR2 FQGNSA. The CDR3 runs to 15 residues. The ends were cut back, 8 bases at V and 6 bases at J, with 23 bases in the middle. The CDR3 DNA reads as TGTGCCAGCGGACCTATGAGGCGGGACGCAACCGAGCAGTACTTC. Its translation is CASGPMRRDATEQYF. Variable domain in full (rest from reference TRBV7-2 and TRBJ2-7): GAGVSQSPSNKVTEKGKDVELRCDPISGHTALYWYRQSLGQGLEFLIYFQGNSAPDKSGLPSDRFSAERTGGSVSTLTIQRTQQEDSAVYLCASGPMRRDATEQYFGPGTRLTVT.

This clonotype was picked up many times. J is TRBJ2-2 and V is TRBV5-1; D is ambiguous. The CDR3 contains 13 residues. The V gene's germline CDR1 is SGHRS and CDR2 YFSETQ. V was trimmed by 5 bases and J by 2 bases, leaving 7 bases between them. CDR3 sequence: CASRPGNTGELFF. CDR3 bases: TGCGCCAGCAGGCCTGGTAACACCGGGGAGCTGTTTTTT.

The CDR3 is CASGIRGADTQYF. The DNA of the CDR3 is TGTGCCAGTGGAATAAGGGGTGCAGATACGCAGTATTTT. The rearrangement uses TRBV12-3 or TRBV12-4 and TRBJ2-3; possibly TRBD1 for D (5 bases). V was clipped by 9 bases and J by 4 bases, with 14 bases between them. CDR3 size: 13 residues.

This clonotype was found a few times. The rearrangement uses TRBV20-1 and TRBJ1-1; 7 bases line up with TRBD1. CDR1 and CDR2 from the germline V gene are DFQATT and SNEGSKA (reference sequence). This CDR3 has 14 amino acids. The V gene end was trimmed by 5 bases and the J gene end by 3 bases; junction bases not matched to a gene: 9. The CDR3 sequence: CSASDRARYTEAFF. The CDR3 DNA follows: TGCAGTGCTTCCGACAGGGCGCGGTACACTGAAGCTTTCTTT.

The rearrangement joins TRBV12-5 to TRBJ2-1; 10 bases line up with TRBD2. This CDR3 has 14 amino acids. V dropped 7 bases and J dropped 9; count of bases not matched to a gene: 9. Germline values: CDR1 LGHNT, CDR2 FRNRAP. The CDR3 bases are TGTGCTAGTGTTCCTAGCGGGAGTGGGACTGAGCAGTTCTTC. Residues: CASVPSGSGTEQFF.

This clonotype was seen repeatedly, ten times or more. The rearrangement links TRBV20-1 to TRBJ2-3; 9 bases line up with TRBD1. CDR1 is DFQATT, CDR2 SNEGSKA, per germline (reference sequence). With V trimmed by 1 base and J by 7 bases, 12 bases remained unmatched. This CDR3 is 16 amino acids long. The CDR3 bases are TGCAGTGCTAGAGCAGACTACAGGGGGCCGGGGAATACGCAGTATTTT. This sequence encodes CSARADYRGPGNTQYF.

This clonotype was picked up a small number of times. The chain employs TRBV29-1 and TRBJ1-4; D unclear. V was cut by 7 bases and J by 4 bases, with 7 bases left in between. The CDR3 is 11 residues long. Looked up from germline, CDR1 is SQVTM and CDR2 is ANQGSEA. CDR3: CSARLNEKLFF. The DNA for the CDR3 is TGCAGCGCGCGCCTTAATGAAAAACTGTTTTTT.

This rearrangement joins TRBV11-3 to TRBJ2-2; TRBD1 matches at 8 bases. The CDR3 length is 16 residues. The germline V gene encodes CDR1 SGHNT and CDR2 YENEEA. V lost 1 base to trimming and J lost 5 bases; unmatched junction nucleotides: 6. This CDR3 is CASSLGTGIGTGELFF. CDR3 bases: TGTGCCAGCAGCTTAGGGACAGGGATTGGAACCGGGGAGCTGTTTTTT.

This clonotype came up many times. The V gene is TRBV5-6, the J gene TRBJ2-1, with TRBD2 matching 7 bases. Trimming cost V 0 bases and J 7 bases; bases outside gene matches: 10. The CDR3 has 16 residues. Germline CDR1 SGHDT, CDR2 YYEEEE. The CDR3 coding sequence is TGTGCCAGCAGCTTGGAGGGCGGGAGTAGTTTTAATGAGCAGTTCTTC. Protein product: CASSLEGGSSFNEQFF. Using reference TRBV5-6 and TRBJ2-1 for the parts outside the CDR3, the full variable domain is DAGVTQSPTHLIKTRGQQVTLRCSPKSGHDTVSWYQQALGQGPQFIFQYYEEEERQRGNFPDRFSGHQFPNYSSELNVNALLLGDSALYLCASSLEGGSSFNEQFFGPGTRLTVL.

The chain carries TRBV6-2 or TRBV6-3 and TRBJ2-1; 11 bases match TRBD2. Germline V gene data show CDR1 as MNHEY and CDR2 as SVGEGT. CDR3 size: 20 residues. V was clipped by 4 bases and J by 6 bases; unmatched bases: 20. This CDR3 reads CASSSFIFFGSSGRPNEQFF. CDR3 DNA sequence: TGTGCCAGCAGTTCCTTTATTTTCTTCGGGTCTAGCGGGAGGCCCAATGAGCAGTTCTTC.

The rearrangement uses TRBV6-6 and TRBJ2-5; no reliable D call. Germline CDR1 reads MNHNY; CDR2 reads SVGAGI (reference sequence). The length of the CDR3 is 12 residues. V lost 6 bases, J lost 6 bases, and 11 bases lay in between. CDR3 residues: CASRGSRQTQYF. In DNA form, the CDR3 reads TGTGCCAGCAGGGGAAGCCGGCAGACCCAGTACTTC.

The J gene is TRBJ1-2, the V gene TRBV7-2; TRBD1 matches 10 bases. V was pared by 4 bases and J by 6 bases, with 8 bases of the junction left unmatched. Germline V gene lookup returns CDR1 SGHTA and CDR2 FQGNSA. This CDR3 spans 15 amino acids. The CDR3 nucleotides are TGTGCCAGCAGCTCCCTTGACAGGGGGCAAGATGGCTACACCTTC. Encoded protein: CASSSLDRGQDGYTF.

This clonotype came up a few times. V gene TRBV6-5 combines with J gene TRBJ1-2; D is possibly TRBD1 (6 bases). V was shortened by 3 bases and J by 3 bases, with 14 bases between the two germline ends. There are 15 residues in the CDR3. In germline, CDR1 is MNHEY, CDR2 SVGAGI. This CDR3 reads CASSYSGPGDYGYTF. DNA of the CDR3: TGTGCCAGCAGTTATTCGGGACCAGGGGACTATGGCTACACCTTC.

In its sample, this clonotype was seen many times. The chain is built from TRBV12-3 or TRBV12-4 and TRBJ1-2; D not certain. The CDR3 is 12 amino acids. V lost 3 bases to trimming and J lost 8 bases, with 10 bases between them. The CDR3 sequence is CASSFGSRGYTF. The CDR3 bases are TGTGCCAGCAGTTTCGGGTCGCGGGGCTACACCTTC.

This clonotype was detected a few times. The chain has TRBV19 and TRBJ2-7; D is unclear. CDR1 and CDR2 (germline): LNHDA, SQIVND (reference sequence). The ends were cut back, 6 bases at V and 0 bases at J, with 12 bases in the middle. CDR3 length: 14 residues. CDR3 coding DNA: TGTGCCAGTAGCCACAGAACTAACTCCTACGAGCAGTACTTC. Its translation: CASSHRTNSYEQYF.

The chain joins TRBV29-1 to TRBJ1-1; D unresolved. Per germline, CDR1 SQVTM and CDR2 ANQGSEA. The V end lost 5 bases, the J end lost 3 bases, and 7 bases lay between the germline ends. This CDR3 is 11 amino acids long. The DNA of the CDR3 is TGCAGCGTTAAAGCCGACACTGAAGCTTTCTTT. Translation: CSVKADTEAFF.

This clonotype appeared a few times. The J gene is TRBJ2-1, the V gene TRBV20-1; 9 bases map to TRBD2. The germline CDR1 and CDR2 sequences are DFQATT and SNEGSKA (reference sequence). The CDR3 sequence is 18 residues long. The ends lost 0 bases at V and 4 bases at J; junction bases unmatched: 13. CDR3 amino acids: CSARDPGSRLAEYNEQFF. CDR3 in DNA: TGCAGTGCTAGAGATCCAGGGTCCCGACTAGCGGAGTACAATGAGCAGTTCTTC.

The chain recombines TRBV2 with TRBJ2-3, with D possibly TRBD2 on 6 matching bases. Germline values: CDR1 SNHLY, CDR2 FYNNEI. V dropped 7 bases and J dropped 4 bases, with 18 bases sitting between them. The CDR3 runs to 15 residues. CDR3 protein: CASTQRSGSADTQYF. The CDR3 DNA is TGTGCCAGCACCCAGAGGTCCGGGAGCGCAGATACGCAGTATTTT.

J is TRBJ2-7 and V is TRBV5-1; no reliable D call. V lost 0 bases and J 3 bases, leaving 10 bases between the germline ends. The CDR3 covers 14 residues. Germline lookup yields CDR1 SGHRS and CDR2 YFSETQ. The CDR3 here is CASSLAEPGYEQYF. For the CDR3, the DNA is TGCGCCAGCAGCTTGGCAGAGCCAGGCTACGAGCAGTACTTC.

This clonotype has just a few counts. In DNA form, the CDR3 reads TGTGCCAGCTCCCCCGTGGAGGGTGAGGCTTTCTTT. Translated: CASSPVEGEAFF. The gene calls are TRBV18 and TRBJ1-1, with D uncertain. The V end lost 6 bases, the J end lost 11 bases, and 16 bases lay between the germline ends. Germline CDR1 and CDR2: KGHSH and LQKENI. CDR3 length equals 12 residues.

CDR3 region: CASSPTGQGDTYGYTF. CDR3 nucleotide sequence: TGTGCCAGTAGTCCCACGGGACAGGGAGATACGTATGGCTACACCTTC. V usage is TRBV19 and J usage is TRBJ1-2; 9 bases align to TRBD1. The CDR3 runs to 16 residues. The germline gives CDR1 LNHDA, CDR2 SQIVND (reference sequence). V lost 5 bases and J lost 5; bases outside the gene matches: 12.

There are many counts of this clonotype. The V call is TRBV25-1, the J call TRBJ2-2; D uncertain. Per germline, CDR1 MGHDK and CDR2 SYGVNS. The V and J ends lost 7 bases and 3 bases respectively, with 9 bases between them. This CDR3 is 13 amino acids long. The CDR3 DNA reads TGTGCCAGCACTGGCAGATACACCGGGGAGCTGTTTTTT. Amino acids: CASTGRYTGELFF.

This clonotype occurred a few times. This chain uses TRBV7-9 with TRBJ1-2, with D uncertain. The CDR3 is 11 amino acids. The germline V and J ends were trimmed by 9 bases and 7 bases, with 12 bases remaining between them. The germline V gene encodes CDR1 SEHNR and CDR2 FQNEAQ (reference sequence). The CDR3: CASTRMGGYTF. CDR3 sequence (DNA): TGTGCCAGTACGAGAATGGGTGGCTACACCTTC.

This clonotype was observed a handful of times. The chain uses TRBV27 and TRBJ1-5, with D hard to call. CDR3 length: 14 amino acids. Per germline, CDR1 MNHEY and CDR2 SMNVEV (reference sequence). V shed 3 bases and J shed 4 bases, with 10 bases lying between them. The CDR3 here is CASSLQGPNQPQHF. The CDR3 nucleotides are TGTGCCAGCAGTTTGCAAGGGCCAAATCAGCCCCAGCATTTT.